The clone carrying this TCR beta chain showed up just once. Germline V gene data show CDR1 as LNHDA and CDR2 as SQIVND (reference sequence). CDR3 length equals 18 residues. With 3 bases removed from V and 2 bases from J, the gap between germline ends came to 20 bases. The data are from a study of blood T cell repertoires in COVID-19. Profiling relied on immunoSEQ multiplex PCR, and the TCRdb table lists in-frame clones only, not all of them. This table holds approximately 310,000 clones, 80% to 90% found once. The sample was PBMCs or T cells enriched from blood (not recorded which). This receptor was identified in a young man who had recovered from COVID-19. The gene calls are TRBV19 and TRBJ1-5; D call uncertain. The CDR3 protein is CASSIGLGGGKGNQPQHF. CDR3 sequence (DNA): TGTGCCAGTAGTATTGGATTAGGAGGAGGGAAGGGCAATCAGCCCCAGCATTTT.